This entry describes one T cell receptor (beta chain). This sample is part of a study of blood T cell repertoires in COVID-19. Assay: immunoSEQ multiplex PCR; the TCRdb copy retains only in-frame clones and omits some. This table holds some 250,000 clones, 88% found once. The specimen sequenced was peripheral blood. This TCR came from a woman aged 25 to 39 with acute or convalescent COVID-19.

The CDR3 DNA sequence: TGTGCCAGCAGTGAAGGGACTAGCGGGCTGAGCACAGATACGCAGTATTTT. Amino acids: CASSEGTSGLSTDTQYF. The rearrangement uses TRBV6-1 and TRBJ2-3, with 11 bases lining up with TRBD2. The CDR3 consists of 17 residues. V was pared by 1 base and J by 0 bases, with 3 bases of the junction left unmatched. CDR1 and CDR2 (germline): MNHNS, SASEGT.